The 21 T cell receptor beta chains below were found in one sample sequenced in a study of blood T cell repertoires in COVID-19. Here immunoSEQ multiplex PCR was the method, and the copy in TCRdb shows in-frame clones only, minus some. This sample has 150,000 to 200,000 clones, with less than 85% found just once. What was sequenced was peripheral blood. These receptors originate from a woman between 40 and 55 years old with COVID-19, enrolled during active disease.

CDR3 residues: CASSRTGMFNTEAFF. The DNA of the CDR3 is TGTGCCAGCAGTAGAACAGGGATGTTTAACACTGAAGCTTTCTTT. This chain joins TRBV27 and TRBJ1-1; tentatively, D is TRBD1 (6 bases). CDR1 MNHEY and CDR2 SMNVEV come from the germline V gene (reference sequence). The CDR3 runs 15 residues. V gave up 5 bases and J gave up 2 bases, with 15 bases separating them.

This chain's CDR3 is CASSRMPGLDTQYF. CDR3 in DNA: TGTGCCAGCAGCCGAATGCCCGGACTAGATACGCAGTATTTT. The V gene is TRBV7-9, the J gene TRBJ2-3, with D possibly being TRBD2 (5 bases). Germline CDR1 reads SEHNR; CDR2 reads FQNEAQ (reference sequence). This CDR3 comprises 14 residues. V lost 5 bases to trimming and J lost 5 bases, with 14 bases between them.

Only one count was recorded for this clone. The rearrangement links TRBV6-1 to TRBJ2-7, with TRBD2 identical over 7 bases. Trimming took 2 bases from V and 2 from J; bases not matched to a gene: 6. CDR1 MNHNS and CDR2 SASEGT come from the germline V gene. The CDR3 is 15 residues long. Here the CDR3 reads CASSERGGGPYEQYV. Here the CDR3 DNA reads TGTGCCAGCAGTGAACGTGGGGGGGGACCCTACGAGCAGTACGTC.

The chain employs TRBV5-4 and TRBJ2-1; 8 bases map to TRBD1. This CDR3 contains 12 residues. Unmatched junction bases numbered 8, after V lost 4 bases and J lost 14 bases. Germline V gene lookup returns CDR1 SGHNT and CDR2 YYREEE (reference sequence). CDR3 amino acids: CASSPDRALEFF. The CDR3 nucleotides read TGTGCCAGCAGCCCGGACAGGGCCCTTGAGTTCTTC.

The J gene is TRBJ2-1, the V gene TRBV19, with TRBD1 matching over 8 bases. Germline loops: CDR1 LNHDA, CDR2 SQIVND (reference sequence). V lost 7 bases and J lost 4; bases outside the gene matches: 15. The CDR3 sequence is 17 residues long. CDR3 in amino acids: CASIQGAGTGSYNEQFF. CDR3 DNA sequence: TGTGCCAGTATCCAAGGGGCAGGGACAGGCTCTTACAATGAGCAGTTCTTC. Full variable domain (missing parts from reference TRBV19 and TRBJ2-1): DGGITQSPKYLFRKEGQNVTLSCEQNLNHDAMYWYRQDPGQGLRLIYYSQIVNDFQKGDIAEGYSVSREKKESFPLTVTSAQKNPTAFYLCASIQGAGTGSYNEQFFGPGTRLTVL.

The genes are TRBV6-5 and TRBJ1-1; 7 bases are shared with TRBD1. The CDR3 length is 13 residues. Losses at the gene ends were 5 bases for V and 3 bases for J; bases not matched to a gene: 3. CDR1 and CDR2 (germline): MNHEY, SVGAGI. CDR3 sequence: CASSRTGDTEAFF. For the CDR3, the DNA is TGTGCCAGCAGTAGAACAGGGGACACTGAAGCTTTCTTT.

The chain couples TRBV11-3 to TRBJ2-1, with TRBD2 matching over 8 bases. Losses at the gene ends were 3 bases for V and 8 bases for J; bases not matched to a gene: 6. The CDR3 runs to 14 residues. CDR1 SGHNT and CDR2 YENEEA come from the germline V gene. CDR3 sequence (DNA): TGTGCCAGCAGCTTCGGGGGGGCCAGGGATGAGCAGTTCTTC. It is translated as CASSFGGARDEQFF.

The chain combines TRBV2 with TRBJ1-4; possibly TRBD1 for D (6 bases). Germline-derived CDR1 and CDR2 are SNHLY and FYNNEI. V shed 8 bases and J shed 0 bases, with 13 bases lying between them. The CDR3 is 15 residues long. The CDR3 sequence: CASGGPSTTNEKLFF. CDR3 nucleotides: TGTGCCAGCGGGGGCCCTAGCACAACTAATGAAAAACTGTTTTTT.

There are a few counts of this clone. The genes are TRBV7-9 and TRBJ1-1; D uncertain. V gave up 5 bases and J gave up 1 base, with 2 bases separating them. CDR1 SEHNR and CDR2 FQNEAQ come from the germline V gene (reference sequence). This CDR3 is built from 11 residues. Written as DNA, the CDR3 is TGTGCCAGCAGCCAGAACACTGAAGCTTTCTTT. The encoded protein is CASSQNTEAFF.

The chain combines TRBV7-3 with TRBJ1-1; D not resolved. The V gene's germline CDR1 is SGHTA and CDR2 FQGTGA. Trimming pared 5 bases from V and 4 bases from J, leaving 14 bases between. The CDR3 length is 14 residues. CDR3 loop: CASSPREMSTEAFF. The CDR3 DNA reads TGTGCCAGCAGCCCTAGGGAGATGAGCACTGAAGCTTTCTTT.

This clone has a handful of counts. The gene calls are TRBV7-9 and TRBJ1-4; no reliable D call. The V end was cut by 1 base, the J end by 8 bases, with 5 bases between. The germline gives CDR1 SEHNR, CDR2 FQNEAQ (reference sequence). The length of the CDR3 is 12 residues. The CDR3 nucleotides read TGTGCCAGCAGCTTAGACAAGGAAAAACTGTTTTTT. Amino acids: CASSLDKEKLFF.

The chain couples TRBV6-5 to TRBJ2-5; the match to TRBD2 covers 9 bases. V shed 7 bases, J shed 0 bases, and the junction held 6 bases outside the gene matches. The V gene's germline CDR1 is MNHEY and CDR2 SVGAGI. This CDR3 is built from 15 residues. CDR3 in DNA: TGTGCCAGCAATCTAGCGGGATCGTACCAAGAGACCCAGTACTTC. It specifies CASNLAGSYQETQYF.

The CDR3 DNA reads as TGTGCCAGCTCACTTAAGGGAGGAGAGACCCAGTACTTC. It encodes CASSLKGGETQYF. The chain carries TRBV18 and TRBJ2-5; D perhaps matches TRBD2 (6 bases). Germline CDR1 is KGHSH and CDR2 is LQKENI. Trimming removed 4 bases from V and 4 bases from J, with 10 bases in between. This CDR3 is 13 amino acids long.

The J gene is TRBJ1-2, the V gene TRBV3-1 (or the pseudogene TRBV3-2), with 8 bases that match TRBD1. Germline CDR1 is LGHDT and CDR2 is YNNKEL (reference sequence). The CDR3 consists of 17 residues. Trimming removed 4 bases from V and 4 bases from J; junction bases left unmatched: 14. The chain's CDR3 is CASSLPMPRTGIYGYTF. The DNA for the CDR3 is TGTGCCAGCAGCCTCCCCATGCCCCGGACAGGGATCTATGGCTACACCTTC.

V is TRBV13 and J is TRBJ2-1, with D perhaps TRBD2 (6 bases). The CDR3 length is 16 residues. Trimming cost V 4 bases and J 0 bases, with 13 bases left between them. CDR1 PRHDT and CDR2 FYEKMQ come from the germline V gene (reference sequence). The CDR3: CASSSNPGSSYNEQFF. For the CDR3, the DNA is TGTGCCAGCAGCTCAAACCCCGGGAGCTCCTACAATGAGCAGTTCTTC.

In regard to this clone: Other DNA sequences in the same sample also yield this CDR3. The V call is TRBV7-9, the J call TRBJ2-3, with a possible D match to TRBD2 (6 bases). The germline V gene has CDR1 SEHNR and CDR2 FQNEAQ (reference sequence). The CDR3 is made up of 13 amino acids. The V end lost 8 bases, the J end lost 1 base, and 10 bases lay between the germline ends. The CDR3 protein is CASAGGGTDTQYF. CDR3 sequence (DNA): TGTGCCAGCGCGGGCGGGGGCACAGATACGCAGTATTTT. The full variable domain, completed using reference TRBV7-9 and TRBJ2-3, is DTGVSQNPRHKITKRGQNVTFRCDPISEHNRLYWYRQTLGQGPEFLTYFQNEAQLEKSRLLSDRFSAERPKGSFSTLEIQRTEQGDSAMYLCASAGGGTDTQYFGPGTRLTVL.

The chain couples TRBV19 to TRBJ2-3; D may be TRBD2 (6 bases). The CDR3 spans 12 residues. Germline loops: CDR1 LNHDA, CDR2 SQIVND (reference sequence). Trimming pared 10 bases from V and 1 base from J, leaving 9 bases between. CDR3 sequence (DNA): TGTGCCACCGGGGGAGGCACAGATACGCAGTATTTT. It encodes CATGGGTDTQYF.

The chain joins TRBV19 to TRBJ1-4; D might be TRBD1 (5 bases). Trimming pared 9 bases from V and 3 bases from J, leaving 11 bases between. The CDR3 has 13 residues. The germline CDR1 and CDR2 sequences are LNHDA and SQIVND (reference sequence). The CDR3 nucleotides are TGTGCCAGCGCCAAAGGGGCTAATGAAAAACTGTTTTTT. Its protein is CASAKGANEKLFF.

V is TRBV15 and J is TRBJ1-5; D uncertain. This CDR3 is 14 amino acids long. Germline CDR1 reads LNHNV; CDR2 reads YYDKDF (reference sequence). Trimming took off 0 bases at V and 3 bases at J, with 6 bases between the two ends. CDR3 loop: CATSREPVNQPQHF. CDR3 coding DNA: TGTGCCACCAGCAGAGAACCAGTCAATCAGCCCCAGCATTTT. Combining the CDR3 with reference TRBV15 and TRBJ1-5 gives the whole variable domain DAMVIQNPRYQVTQFGKPVTLSCSQTLNHNVMYWYQQKSSQAPKLLFHYYDKDFNNEADTPDNFQSRRPNTSFCFLDIRSPGLGDTAMYLCATSREPVNQPQHFGDGTRLSIL.

J is TRBJ2-3 and V is TRBV19, with 9 bases aligning to TRBD2. This CDR3 has 16 residues. The V gene end was trimmed by 5 bases and the J gene end by 1 base; junction bases not matched to a gene: 7. Germline values: CDR1 LNHDA, CDR2 SQIVND (reference sequence). CDR3 region: CASSYLSGRGTDTQYF. CDR3 DNA sequence: TGTGCCAGTAGTTACCTTAGCGGGAGAGGCACAGATACGCAGTATTTT.

The chain has TRBV19 and TRBJ2-1, with a weak D call TRBD1 (5 bases). V gave up 5 bases and J gave up 8 bases, with 10 bases separating them. The V gene's germline CDR1 is LNHDA and CDR2 SQIVND (reference sequence). The CDR3 spans 12 residues. CDR3 protein: CASSALGDEQFF. The CDR3 nucleotides are TGTGCCAGTAGTGCGCTAGGGGATGAGCAGTTCTTC.